These T cell receptor beta chains were read from a single sample in a study of cytomegalovirus exposure and HLA in healthy donors. The method was immunoSEQ multiplex PCR; TCRdb's version includes in-frame clones alone and lacks a portion of them. This table has over 100,000 clones, roughly 84% appearing once. The specimen sequenced was PBMCs. These receptors were taken from a woman aged 18-29 years in good health and CMV-seropositive. The CDR3 runs from the conserved cysteine through the conserved F or W. The D gene is left open where the match is weak. Clone size appears in some rows only: once, few, many, or a class for an expanded clone.

TRBD1,NA,TRBV27,TRBJ2-7,TGTGCCAGCAGCCTGGGACAGGCTATACTCTACGAGCAGTACTTC,CASSLGQAILYEQYF
NA,NA,TRBV6-5,TRBJ1-1,TGTGCCAGCAGTTACGCGGGGGCTGAAGCTTTCTTT,CASSYAGAEAFF
NA,NA,TRBV7-9,TRBJ2-2,TGTGCCAGTCTAATACAGGTTTCCACCGGGGAGCTGTTTTTT,CASLIQVSTGELFF
TRBD1,NA,TRBV9,TRBJ1-3,TGTGCCAGCAGCGTAAATTCGGGAGGGGGCCCTGGAAACACCATATATTTT,CASSVNSGGGPGNTIYF
TRBD2,NA,TRBV6-5,TRBJ2-5,TGTGCCAGCAGTCCGGGGGGCCAAGAGACCCAGTACTTC,CASSPGGQETQYF
TRBD2,NA,TRBV5-1,TRBJ2-1,TGCGCCAGCAGCTGGCTAGCGGGGGGAGGGAATGAGCAGTTCTTC,CASSWLAGGGNEQFF
TRBD1,NA,TRBV2,TRBJ1-1,TGTGCCAGCAGTGAAGAAGGGAGGTCACAGGGGTTCGGCACTGAAGCTTTCTTT,CASSEEGRSQGFGTEAFF
NA,NA,TRBV29-1,TRBJ2-3,TGCAGCGGATCTACTACTAGCACAGATACGCAGTATTTT,CSGSTTSTDTQYF
NA,NA,TRBV6-1,TRBJ1-6,TGTGCCAGCAGTGTGGGGTTGACAGATTCTTCACCCCTCCACTTT,CASSVGLTDSSPLHF
NA,NA,TRBV5-1,TRBJ2-5,TGCGCCAGCAGGCTGGGGCCTGAGTACCAAGAGACCCAGTACTTC,CASRLGPEYQETQYF
NA,NA,TRBV6-1,TRBJ1-2,TGTGCCAGCAGTGAAGCGGGGGGGGAGTACTATGGCTACACCTTC,CASSEAGGEYYGYTF
NA,NA,TRBV29-1,TRBJ2-3,TGCAGCGATGGGGGGACAGATACGCAGTATTTT,CSDGGTDTQYF
NA,NA,TRBV5-4,TRBJ1-2,TGTGCCAGCAGCGGCCCCGGGAGAGAAGGTTATGGCTACACCTTC,CASSGPGREGYGYTF
NA,NA,TRBV4-1,TRBJ1-1,TGCGCCAGCTGGGGGTGGGACACCCCGAACACTGAAGCTTTCTTT,CASWGWDTPNTEAFF
NA,NA,TRBV27,TRBJ2-3,TGTGCCAGCAGGACTGGAGGAGATACGCAGTATTTT,CASRTGGDTQYF
TRBD2,NA,TRBV7-9,TRBJ2-1,TGTGCCAGCAGCCACGGACTAGTTGGTGAGCAGTTCTTC,CASSHGLVGEQFF
NA,NA,TRBV5-4,TRBJ1-6,TGTGCCAGCAGCTTCTCTGGCAGTCTCTATTCACCCCTCCACTTT,CASSFSGSLYSPLHF
NA,NA,TRBV25-1,TRBJ1-2,TGTGCCAGCAGCGAAAGGGGCAGGGCTGGTGGCTACACCTTC,CASSERGRAGGYTF
NA,few,TRBV27,TRBJ1-6,TGTGCCAGCAGCAGGGGTCGGTCCTATAATTCACCCCTCCACTTT,CASSRGRSYNSPLHF
NA,NA,TRBV10-2,TRBJ2-7,TGCGCCAGCAGTGAGCTGAGGGGAGGCGAGCAGTACTTC,CASSELRGGEQYF
TRBD1,NA,TRBV7-2,TRBJ2-4,TGTGCCAGCAGCTTTGACAGGGCCTTCGGGATTCAGTACTTC,CASSFDRAFGIQYF
NA,NA,TRBV4-2,TRBJ2-7,TGTGCCAGCAGCCAAGATAGCAGAAGCGAGCAGTACTTC,CASSQDSRSEQYF
TRBD1,NA,TRBV13,TRBJ2-1,TGTGCCAGCAGCCTACAGGGGGTAGACCCCTACAATGAGCAGTTCTTC,CASSLQGVDPYNEQFF
NA,NA,TRBV6-5,TRBJ1-2,TGTGCCAGCTCAAAAGCTGGTGGCTACACCTTC,CASSKAGGYTF
TRBD2,NA,TRBV7-9,TRBJ2-5,TGTGCCAGCAGCCAACCCGGCGGACTAGCGGATTGGGAGACCCAGTACTTC,CASSQPGGLADWETQYF
NA,few,TRBV11-2,TRBJ2-3,TGTGCCAGCAGCTTAGATCGAGGGGATACGCAGTATTTT,CASSLDRGDTQYF
NA,NA,TRBV7-2,TRBJ2-1,TGTGCCAGCAGCTTAGCCCGTCCGTACAATGAGCAGTTCTTC,CASSLARPYNEQFF
TRBD1,NA,TRBV5-4,TRBJ1-1,TGTGCCAGCAGCTCCCAATCAGGGGGCAGCCTGCCAGCTTTCTTT,CASSSQSGGSLPAFF
TRBD1,once,TRBV5-5,TRBJ1-5,TGTGCCAGCAGCACCGGACAGGGGGCTAGGCAGCCCCAGCATTTT,CASSTGQGARQPQHF
TRBD1,NA,TRBV5-1,TRBJ1-4,TGCGCCAGCAGCCCGACAGGGATGGGCGAAAAACTGTTTTTT,CASSPTGMGEKLFF
TRBD1,NA,TRBV2,TRBJ2-1,TGTGCCAGACAGGAGAAGGACAGGGCATTCAATGAGCAGTTCTTC,CARQEKDRAFNEQFF
NA,NA,TRBV5-6,TRBJ2-2,TGTGCCAGCAGCTTGGCCGGGGGCACCGGGGAGCTGTTTTTT,CASSLAGGTGELFF
TRBD1,NA,TRBV7-9,TRBJ1-1,TGTGCCAGCAGCTTGGGACAGGGTGGAGTGAACACTGAAGCTTTCTTT,CASSLGQGGVNTEAFF
NA,NA,TRBV19,TRBJ2-7,TGTGCCAGTTCGGGACTTTCCTACGAGCAGTACTTC,CASSGLSYEQYF
TRBD1,NA,TRBV27,TRBJ1-2,TGTGCCAGCAGTGTCTCGGGACAGGGAAGCGGCTACACCTTC,CASSVSGQGSGYTF
TRBD1,NA,TRBV18,TRBJ2-7,TGTGCCAGCTCACCTAGGACAGGGGTCGACGAGCAGTACTTC,CASSPRTGVDEQYF
NA,NA,TRBV2,TRBJ1-1,TGTGCCAGCATAATAGGGGGAGCTGAAGCTTTCTTT,CASIIGGAEAFF
TRBD2,once,TRBV2,TRBJ2-2,TGTGCCAGCAGTGCCCTAGCGGGGGGAACCGGGGAGCTGTTTTTT,CASSALAGGTGELFF
NA,NA,TRBV15,TRBJ2-5,TGTGTCACCAGCAGAGGAGTTCAGGGCCCCCAGGAGACCCAGTACTTC,CVTSRGVQGPQETQYF
TRBD1,NA,TRBV28,TRBJ1-2,TGTGCCAGCAGACCCCTGGGACAGGGTAGTTATGGCTACACCTTC,CASRPLGQGSYGYTF